Sequencing of this T cell receptor (beta chain) was carried out in a study of blood T cell repertoires in COVID-19 (dated by TCRdb to about 2020). About the full investigation: Samples covering the acute and convalescent phases of COVID-19 were provided by collaborators in the United States, Italy and Spain. The prospective study material was composed of cDNA or gDNA derived from T cells, B-cell-depleted T cells, or PBMCs. A freely available public database, intended as a resource for researchers studying the immune response to SARS-CoV-2, is where the repertoires were released. Where available, HLA class I and class II types were obtained from metadata supplied by the sample provider rather than from assay-based typing. Deeply sampled blood TCRbeta repertoires from subjects exposed to, actively infected with, or recovered from COVID-19 were included in the dataset. Samples were obtained from the ongoing ImmuneRACE study (first 160 participants) and from approximately 1,200 subjects provided by 6 global collaborators. The sample metadata nearly always contained a de-identified subject ID, COVID-19 status, age in years and sex. Study-wide conclusions, independent of this receptor: The quantity of clinical and demographic metadata differed by source and by participant and was supplied without curation.

TCRbeta CDR3 regions were amplified from genomic DNA by means of the immunoSEQ Assay, a bias-controlled multiplex PCR. The study's own analysis went as follows. Within the assay, amplification of reference gene primers was used to estimate how many nucleated cells each sample contained. Sequence reads were collapsed and filtered to measure the absolute abundance of every unique TCRbeta CDR3 rearrangement. For each sample, productive Simpson clonality was calculated by taking the square root of Simpson's diversity index across productive rearrangements. Sourced from immuneACCESS, this table was stored by TCRdb with only in-frame sequences that have V and J called. A share of the clones is absent; for the studies checked, an unresolved V gene accounts for under half, and the remainder has no known explanation. V, J and clone size are taken as reported in that table, and D and trimming were inferred from the DNA itself. Here the sample has 150,000 to 200,000 clones; 90% occur a single time. Clones ranked in the top ten supply nearly 0.55% of the sample.

Note on this clone: It has no known antigen specificity. Within one base of it there is no much larger clone, and no base qualities were kept.

Collaborating institutions collected whole blood in K2EDTA tubes following their own protocols. For TCRbeta analysis, collaborators shipped samples in one of three forms: frozen whole blood, isolated PBMCs, or DNA extracted from either of those sample types. Input material: peripheral blood. The sequence was collected from a man aged 45-65 years with acute or convalescent COVID-19.

The base sequence is TGTGCCAGCAGTCCCGGACAGTATGGCTACACCTTC. This encodes CASSPGQYGYTF. The chain links TRBV12-3 or TRBV12-4 with TRBJ1-2; TRBD1 is perhaps the D gene, given 6 matching bases. The CDR3 spans 12 residues, from the cysteine through the phenylalanine. The CDR3 DNA has 36 bases and is translated from base 1. The germline ends are 9 bases apart after V is trimmed by 5 bases and J by 5 bases.